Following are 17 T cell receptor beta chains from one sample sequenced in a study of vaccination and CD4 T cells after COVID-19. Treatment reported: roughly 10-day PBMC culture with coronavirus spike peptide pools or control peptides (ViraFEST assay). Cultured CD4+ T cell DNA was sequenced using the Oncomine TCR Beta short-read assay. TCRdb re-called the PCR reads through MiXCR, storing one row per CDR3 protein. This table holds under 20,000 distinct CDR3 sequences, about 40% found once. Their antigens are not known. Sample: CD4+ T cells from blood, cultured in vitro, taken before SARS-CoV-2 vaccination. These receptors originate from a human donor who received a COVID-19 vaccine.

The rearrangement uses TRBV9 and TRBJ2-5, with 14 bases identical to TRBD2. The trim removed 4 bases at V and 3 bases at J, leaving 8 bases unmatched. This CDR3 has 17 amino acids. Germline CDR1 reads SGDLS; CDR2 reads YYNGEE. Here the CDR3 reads CASSPHGLAGGKETQYF. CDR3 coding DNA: TGTGCCAGCAGCCCCCATGGACTAGCGGGGGGAAAAGAGACCCAGTACTTC.

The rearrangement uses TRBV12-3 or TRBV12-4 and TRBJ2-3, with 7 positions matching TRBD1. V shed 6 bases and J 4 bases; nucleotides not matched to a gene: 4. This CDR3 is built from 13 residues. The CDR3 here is CASRTGTADTQYF. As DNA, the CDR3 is TGTGCCAGCAGAACCGGGACAGCAGATACGCAGTATTTT.

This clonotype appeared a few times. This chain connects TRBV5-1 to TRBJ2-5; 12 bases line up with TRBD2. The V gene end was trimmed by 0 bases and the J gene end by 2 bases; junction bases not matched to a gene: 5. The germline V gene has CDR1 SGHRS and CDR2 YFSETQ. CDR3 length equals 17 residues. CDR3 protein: CASSLAFGTSGQETQYF. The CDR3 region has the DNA TGCGCCAGCAGCTTGGCCTTTGGGACTAGCGGGCAAGAGACCCAGTACTTC.

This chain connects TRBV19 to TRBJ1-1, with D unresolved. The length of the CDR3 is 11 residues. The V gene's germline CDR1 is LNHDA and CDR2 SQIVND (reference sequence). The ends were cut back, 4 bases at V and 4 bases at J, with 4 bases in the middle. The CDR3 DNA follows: TGTGCCAGTAGTACGGCCACTGAAGCTTTCTTT. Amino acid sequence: CASSTATEAFF.

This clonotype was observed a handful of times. The CDR3 DNA reads TGCAGCGTTTTAATAGATTATAGCAATCAGCCCCAGCATTTT. It translates to CSVLIDYSNQPQHF. The chain joins TRBV29-1 to TRBJ1-5; D not certain. The CDR3 spans 14 residues. The germline V gene has CDR1 SQVTM and CDR2 ANQGSEA. V shed 5 bases and J shed 0 bases, with 11 bases lying between them.

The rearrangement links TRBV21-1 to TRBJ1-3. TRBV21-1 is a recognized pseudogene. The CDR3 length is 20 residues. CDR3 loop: CASSKGRTRKRLSSGNTIYF. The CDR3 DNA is TGTGCCAGCAGCAAAGGTCGTACAAGAAAGCGGTTGAGCTCTGGAAACACCATATATTTT.

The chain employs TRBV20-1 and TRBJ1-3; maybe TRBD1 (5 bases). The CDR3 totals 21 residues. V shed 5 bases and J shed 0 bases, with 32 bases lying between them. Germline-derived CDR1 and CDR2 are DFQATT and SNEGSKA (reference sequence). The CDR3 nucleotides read TGCAGTGCTCAGAGTAGTCAGAGACCGGGACTCACCTTTAGCTCTGGAAACACCATATATTTT. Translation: CSAQSSQRPGLTFSSGNTIYF.

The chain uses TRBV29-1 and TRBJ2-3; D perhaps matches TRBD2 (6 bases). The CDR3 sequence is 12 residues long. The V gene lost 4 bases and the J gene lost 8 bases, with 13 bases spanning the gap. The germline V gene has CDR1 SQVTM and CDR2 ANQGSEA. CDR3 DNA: TGCAGCGTTGGGGGTGGAGGGCGTACGCAGTATTTT. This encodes CSVGGGGRTQYF.

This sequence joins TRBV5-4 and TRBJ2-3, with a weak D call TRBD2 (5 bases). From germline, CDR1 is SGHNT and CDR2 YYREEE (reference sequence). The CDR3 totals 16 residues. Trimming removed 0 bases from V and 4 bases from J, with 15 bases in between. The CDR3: CASSLARDLSADTQYF. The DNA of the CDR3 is TGTGCCAGCAGCTTGGCTCGGGATCTCAGCGCAGATACGCAGTATTTT.

CDR3 in amino acids: CASSPGLRSYEQYF. In DNA form, the CDR3 reads TGTGCCAGCAGCCCGGGACTCCGATCCTACGAGCAGTACTTC. The J gene is TRBJ2-7, the V gene TRBV7-2; possibly TRBD2 for D (6 bases). The germline V gene encodes CDR1 SGHTA and CDR2 FQGNSA. This CDR3 spans 14 amino acids. Between the trimmed V and J ends, which lost 5 bases and 1 base, there was a span of 12 bases.

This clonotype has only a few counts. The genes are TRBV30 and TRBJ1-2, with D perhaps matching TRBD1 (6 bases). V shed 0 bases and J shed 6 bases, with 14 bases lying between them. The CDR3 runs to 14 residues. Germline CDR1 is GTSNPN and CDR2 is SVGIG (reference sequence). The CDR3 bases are TGTGCCTGGAGTGTAGGGACAAAGGTCCATGGCTACACCTTC. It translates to CAWSVGTKVHGYTF.

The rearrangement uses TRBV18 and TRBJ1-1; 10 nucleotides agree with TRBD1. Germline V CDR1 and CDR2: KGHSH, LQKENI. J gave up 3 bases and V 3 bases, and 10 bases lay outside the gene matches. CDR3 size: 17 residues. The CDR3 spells CASSPGGTGDGDTEAFF. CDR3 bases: TGTGCCAGCTCACCCGGCGGGACAGGGGATGGGGACACTGAAGCTTTCTTT.

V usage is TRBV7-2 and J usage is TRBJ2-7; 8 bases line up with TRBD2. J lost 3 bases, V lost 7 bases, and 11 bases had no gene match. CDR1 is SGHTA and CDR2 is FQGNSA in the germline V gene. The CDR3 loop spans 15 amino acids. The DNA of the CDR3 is TGTGCCAGCACCCTGTCGGGGGGGCCCGTCTACGAGCAGTACTTC. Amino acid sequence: CASTLSGGPVYEQYF.

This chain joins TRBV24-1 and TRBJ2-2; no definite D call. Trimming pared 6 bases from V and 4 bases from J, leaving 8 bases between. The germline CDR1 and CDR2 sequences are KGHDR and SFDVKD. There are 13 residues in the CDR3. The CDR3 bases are TGTGCCACCAGTTCAGGATCCACCGGGGAGCTGTTTTTT. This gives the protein CATSSGSTGELFF.

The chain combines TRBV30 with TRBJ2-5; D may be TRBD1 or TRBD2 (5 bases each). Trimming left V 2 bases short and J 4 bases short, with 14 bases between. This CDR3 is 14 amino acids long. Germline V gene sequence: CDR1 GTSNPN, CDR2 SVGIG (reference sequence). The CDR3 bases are TGTGCCTGGAGTATGAAAGGGACCGCAGAGACCCAGTACTTC. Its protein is CAWSMKGTAETQYF.

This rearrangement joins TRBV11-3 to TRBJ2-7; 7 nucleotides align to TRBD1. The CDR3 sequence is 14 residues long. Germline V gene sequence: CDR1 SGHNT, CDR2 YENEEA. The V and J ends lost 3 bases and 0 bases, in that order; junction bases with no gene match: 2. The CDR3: CASSLSGGSYEQYF. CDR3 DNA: TGTGCCAGCAGCTTGTCAGGGGGCTCCTACGAGCAGTACTTC.

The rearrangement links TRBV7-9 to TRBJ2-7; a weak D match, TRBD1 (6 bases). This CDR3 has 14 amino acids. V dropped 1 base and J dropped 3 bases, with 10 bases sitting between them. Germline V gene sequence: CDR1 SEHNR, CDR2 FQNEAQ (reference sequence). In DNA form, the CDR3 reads TGTGCCAGCAGCTTAGATGGGGGCGGCTACGAGCAGTACTTC. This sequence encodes CASSLDGGGYEQYF.